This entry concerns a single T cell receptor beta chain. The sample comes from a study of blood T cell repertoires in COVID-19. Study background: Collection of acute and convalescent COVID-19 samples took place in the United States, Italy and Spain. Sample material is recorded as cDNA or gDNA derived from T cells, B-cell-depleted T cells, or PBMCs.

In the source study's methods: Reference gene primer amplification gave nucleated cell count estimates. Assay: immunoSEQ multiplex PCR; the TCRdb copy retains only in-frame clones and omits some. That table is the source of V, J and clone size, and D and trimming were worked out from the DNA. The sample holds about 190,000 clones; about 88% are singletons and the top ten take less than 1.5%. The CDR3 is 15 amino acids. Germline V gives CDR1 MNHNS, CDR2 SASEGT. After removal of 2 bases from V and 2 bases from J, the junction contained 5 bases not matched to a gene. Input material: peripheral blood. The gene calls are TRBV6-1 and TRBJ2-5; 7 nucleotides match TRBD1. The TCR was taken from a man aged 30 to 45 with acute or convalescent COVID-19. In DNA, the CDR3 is TGTGCCAGCAGTGAACGAGGCAGGGGGCAAGAGACCCAGTACTTC. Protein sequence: CASSERGRGQETQYF.